A selection of T cell receptor beta chains follows, all from one sample in a study of T cell responses to AZD1222 COVID-19 vaccine. TCRdb keeps only in-frame clones here, not all; method: immunoSEQ multiplex PCR. The sample lists around 130,000 clones; about 88% were seen once. The specimen was peripheral blood, collected 28 days after the second AZD1222 dose. These receptors were taken from an adult who received the AZD1222 COVID-19 vaccine. Each CDR3 is given with its conserved first and last residue. D genes are given only for firm matches. The size of a clone is reported for some rows only, either as once, few or many, or as a class for expanded clones.

>TRBV7-2|.|12|TRBJ2-7|.
CASSLGPGEQYF
TGTGCCAGCAGCTTAGGGCCGGGCGAGCAGTACTTC
>TRBV30|.|11|TRBJ1-4|.
CAWSGREKLFF
TGTGCCTGGAGCGGCCGCGAAAAACTGTTTTTT
>TRBV6-5|.|15|TRBJ2-7|.
CASSMTGPNAGEQYF
TGTGCCAGCAGTATGACTGGACCAAACGCGGGCGAGCAGTACTTC
>TRBV5-1|.|14|TRBJ2-3|.
CASSYTPSTDTQYF
TGCGCCAGCAGCTACACCCCTAGCACAGATACGCAGTATTTT
>TRBV28|.|12|TRBJ1-5|.
CASRTIDKPQHF
TGTGCCAGCAGAACAATTGACAAGCCCCAGCATTTT
>TRBV9|.|15|TRBJ2-1|.
CASSDGVSSYNEQFF
TGTGCCAGCAGCGACGGGGTTAGCTCCTACAATGAGCAGTTCTTC
>TRBV6-5|.|15|TRBJ1-1|.
CASSYDGRSNTEAFF
TGTGCCAGCAGTTATGACGGACGCTCGAACACTGAAGCTTTCTTT
>TRBV6-2/TRBV6-3|TRBD1|14|TRBJ2-7|.
CASSTRTGNDEQYF
TGTGCCAGCAGTACTCGGACAGGTAACGACGAGCAGTACTTC
>TRBV4-3|.|12|TRBJ1-1|.
CASRHGRSEAFF
TGCGCCAGCAGGCACGGGAGGAGTGAAGCTTTCTTT
>TRBV5-6|.|17|TRBJ1-2|.
CASSLLYRTDPSGGYTF
TGTGCCAGCAGCTTGTTGTATCGGACAGATCCCTCAGGCGGCTACACCTTC
>TRBV7-3|TRBD1|14|TRBJ2-2|.
CASSWDRNTGELFF
TGTGCCAGCAGCTGGGACAGAAACACCGGGGAGCTGTTTTTT
>TRBV19|TRBD1|17|TRBJ1-1|.
CASSPTRRGTENTEAFF
TGTGCCAGTAGTCCGACCCGAAGGGGGACAGAAAACACTGAAGCTTTCTTT
>TRBV11-2|TRBD1|16|TRBJ1-4|.
CASSFGTGVTNEKLFF
TGTGCCAGCAGCTTCGGGACAGGCGTTACTAATGAAAAACTGTTTTTT
>TRBV27|.|14|TRBJ2-3|.
CASSSGYKGNTQYF
TGTGCCAGCAGTTCAGGGTACAAGGGGAATACGCAGTATTTT
>TRBV7-2|.|15|TRBJ1-5|.
CASSTSGRSNQPQHF
TGTGCCAGCAGCACCTCGGGACGGAGCAATCAGCCCCAGCATTTT
>TRBV19|.|12|TRBJ1-1|.
CASSTANTEAFF
TGTGCCAGTAGCACAGCGAACACTGAAGCTTTCTTT
>TRBV27|TRBD1|16|TRBJ1-2|.
CASSPFRDRVYYGYTF
TGTGCCAGCAGCCCCTTCCGGGACAGGGTTTACTATGGCTACACCTTC
>TRBV9|.|13|TRBJ2-5|few
CASSVARDETQYF
TGTGCCAGCAGCGTAGCCAGGGACGAGACCCAGTACTTC
>TRBV29-1|TRBD1|12|TRBJ2-7|.
CSVEGTVSEQYF
TGCAGCGTTGAGGGGACAGTGAGCGAGCAGTACTTC
>TRBV11-1|.|16|TRBJ2-1|.
CASSQSGTQSYNEQFF
TGTGCCAGCAGCCAAAGTGGGACGCAGTCCTACAATGAGCAGTTCTTC
>TRBV7-2|.|14|TRBJ1-5|.
CASSPKAGYQPQHF
TGTGCCAGCAGCCCGAAGGCAGGGTATCAGCCCCAGCATTTT
>TRBV14|.|13|TRBJ1-2|.
CASSQVAAYGYTF
TGTGCCAGCAGCCAAGTCGCAGCTTATGGCTACACCTTC
>TRBV7-3|.|15|TRBJ1-6|once
CASSLNGGTDSPLHF
TGTGCCAGCAGCTTAAACGGGGGCACGGATTCACCCCTCCACTTT
>TRBV24-1|.|13|TRBJ1-2|few
CATSDRDWSGYTF
TGTGCCACCAGTGACCGAGATTGGTCGGGCTACACCTTC
>TRBV7-2|TRBD1|14|TRBJ1-5|.
CASSFGQGWQPQHF
TGTGCCAGCAGCTTCGGACAGGGGTGGCAGCCCCAGCATTTT
>TRBV6-6|TRBD1|15|TRBJ2-7|.
CASSSGTGMSYEQYF
TGTGCCAGCAGCTCCGGGACAGGGATGTCCTACGAGCAGTACTTC
>TRBV5-4|.|13|TRBJ1-2|once
CASSLDSNYGYTF
TGTGCCAGCAGCTTGGACAGTAACTATGGCTACACCTTC
>TRBV2|.|13|TRBJ1-3|.
CASSDIQGNTIYF
TGTGCCAGCAGTGATATACAGGGAAACACCATATATTTT
>TRBV6-7|.|15|TRBJ2-7|.
CASSYSSRTVYEQYF
TGTGCCAGCAGTTACTCGAGTCGGACCGTCTACGAGCAGTACTTC
>TRBV7-2|.|14|TRBJ2-5|.
CASSSQGGQETQYF
TGTGCCAGCAGCTCACAGGGTGGGCAAGAGACCCAGTACTTC
>TRBV27|TRBD1|15|TRBJ1-1|.
CASRELGGLDTEAFF
TGTGCCAGCAGAGAGCTAGGGGGCTTGGACACTGAAGCTTTCTTT
>TRBV6-5|.|16|TRBJ1-6|.
CASSYHRTRENSPLHF
TGTGCCAGCAGTTATCACCGGACAAGGGAGAATTCACCCCTCCACTTT
>TRBV6-4|TRBD2|15|TRBJ2-5|.
CASSASGGAAETQYF
TGTGCCAGCAGTGCTAGCGGGGGGGCAGCAGAGACCCAGTACTTC
>TRBV29-1|.|12|TRBJ2-3|.
CSVHRLSDTQYF
TGCAGCGTTCATCGACTGTCAGATACGCAGTATTTT
>TRBV6-5|TRBD1|14|TRBJ2-5|.
CASRDTGALETQYF
TGTGCCAGCCGGGATACAGGGGCTTTAGAGACCCAGTACTTC
>TRBV6-5|TRBD1|12|TRBJ2-7|.
CASRDSHYEQYF
TGTGCCAGCCGGGACAGCCACTACGAGCAGTACTTC
>TRBV19|.|17|TRBJ1-5|.
CAYTLGRGQGRHQPQHF
TGTGCCTACACGTTAGGAAGAGGCCAGGGGCGTCATCAGCCCCAGCATTTT
>TRBV6-5|.|10|TRBJ1-1|.
CASGHTEAFF
TGTGCCAGCGGGCACACTGAAGCTTTCTTT
>TRBV7-9|TRBD1|15|TRBJ1-2|.
CASSSYRGANYGYTF
TGTGCCAGCAGCTCATACAGGGGGGCTAACTATGGCTACACCTTC
>TRBV20-1|TRBD1|13|TRBJ1-1|once
CSASRQGFTEAFF
TGCAGTGCTAGTAGACAGGGATTCACTGAAGCTTTCTTT
>TRBV30|.|13|TRBJ1-5|.
CAWRDTPSGPQHF
TGTGCCTGGAGGGACACCCCTTCGGGGCCCCAGCATTTT
>TRBV18|.|15|TRBJ1-6|.
CASSTDGPGVSPLHF
TGTGCCAGCTCCACGGACGGACCCGGCGTTTCACCCCTCCACTTT
>TRBV19|TRBD1|14|TRBJ1-1|.
CASSLGQGNTEAFF
TGTGCCAGTAGTCTCGGACAGGGTAACACTGAAGCTTTCTTT
>TRBV30|.|14|TRBJ2-2|.
CAWSVLQFTGELFF
TGTGCCTGGAGTGTACTGCAGTTCACCGGGGAGCTGTTTTTT
>TRBV29-1|.|8|TRBJ1-2|.
CSIQGYTF
TGCAGCATACAGGGCTACACCTTC
>TRBV5-1|.|14|TRBJ2-7|.
CASSSGSGSYEQYF
TGCGCCAGCAGCTCCGGAAGTGGCTCCTACGAGCAGTACTTC
>TRBV7-2|TRBD2|14|TRBJ2-1|.
CASSPRTSGGEQFF
TGTGCCAGCAGCCCTCGGACTAGCGGGGGCGAGCAGTTCTTC
>TRBV7-9|.|14|TRBJ2-7|.
CASSPPRGTYEQYF
TGTGCCAGCAGCCCCCCTCGGGGGACCTACGAGCAGTACTTC
>TRBV11-1|TRBD1|14|TRBJ2-7|.
CASSLGDSSYEQYF
TGTGCCAGCAGCTTGGGGGACAGCTCCTACGAGCAGTACTTC
>TRBV6-5|.|14|TRBJ1-5|.
CASSSPGRNQPQHF
TGTGCCAGCAGTTCCCCAGGTCGAAATCAGCCCCAGCATTTT
>TRBV20-1|.|13|TRBJ1-4|.
CSASLSRDEKLFF
TGCAGTGCTAGTCTGTCCAGAGATGAAAAACTGTTTTTT
>TRBV7-2|.|15|TRBJ2-1|.
CASSISGNLYNEQFF
TGTGCCAGCAGCATCTCCGGGAACCTTTACAATGAGCAGTTCTTC